Listed here are 29 T cell receptor beta chains from one sample, sequenced in a study of beta chain features in type 1 diabetes. All of the isolated RNA was reverse transcribed, so expressed TCRB transcripts were sequenced. TCRdb's table, derived via immunoSEQ multiplex PCR, lists solely in-frame clones and lacks some. This repertoire shows a few hundred thousand clones, about 30% found once; its top ten account for 0.05% to 0.065%. Sequenced material: naive CD4+ T cells from blood. These receptors originate from a man aged 18-30 years in good health.

J is TRBJ2-7 and V is TRBV4-3; the match to TRBD1 covers 7 bases. Germline-derived CDR1 and CDR2 are LGHNA and YSLEER. The J segment lost 2 bases and the V segment lost 3 bases, leaving 4 bases of the junction unmatched. This CDR3 comprises 14 residues. In nucleotides, the CDR3 is TGCGCCAGCAGCCACTCCCAGGGGGCCTACGAGCAGTACTTC. Translating gives CASSHSQGAYEQYF.

This chain connects TRBV9 to TRBJ2-3; D gene unclear. This CDR3 is 19 amino acids long. V lost 0 bases, J lost 0 bases, and 20 bases lay in between. Germline V lookup: CDR1 SGDLS, CDR2 YYNGEE. The CDR3 DNA reads as TGTGCCAGCAGCGTAGCTTCGACCACGAGGAGAGTCAGCACAGATACGCAGTATTTT. This codes for CASSVASTTRRVSTDTQYF.

DNA for the CDR3: TGTGCCTCACGAGTTGGACTAGCGCGCGACGAGCAGTACTTC. This sequence encodes CASRVGLARDEQYF. This chain joins TRBV10-3 and TRBJ2-7; 9 bases line up with TRBD2. Germline V CDR1 and CDR2: ENHRY, SYGVKD. V lost 11 bases, J lost 5 bases, and 13 bases stayed unmatched. The CDR3 contains 14 residues.

The rearrangement links TRBV27 to TRBJ2-3; 10 bases map to TRBD2. Germline CDR1 is MNHEY and CDR2 is SMNVEV (reference sequence). The CDR3 runs 18 residues. V shed 6 bases and J 2 bases; nucleotides not matched to a gene: 14. CDR3 sequence: CASRRGTSAPSVTDTQYF. Here the CDR3 DNA reads TGTGCCAGCAGGCGCGGGACTAGCGCTCCTTCTGTCACAGATACGCAGTATTTT.

Only a few counts were recorded for this clone. The chain joins TRBV29-1 to TRBJ1-1, with a tentative D call TRBD1 (5 bases). Looked up from germline, CDR1 is SQVTM and CDR2 is ANQGSEA. V was pared by 6 bases and J by 5 bases, with 16 bases between. CDR3 length: 13 amino acids. CDR3 in amino acids: CSVGRVRGTEAFF. The CDR3 nucleotides read TGCAGCGTCGGCAGGGTGAGAGGGACTGAAGCTTTCTTT.

This chain links TRBV7-9 with TRBJ2-1; no firm D call. The V end lost 5 bases, the J end lost 4 bases, and 9 bases lay between the germline ends. CDR1 SEHNR and CDR2 FQNEAQ come from the germline V gene (reference sequence). This CDR3 spans 13 amino acids. CDR3 sequence reads: CASSPTTYNEQFF. Written as DNA, the CDR3 is TGTGCCAGCAGCCCTACTACGTACAATGAGCAGTTCTTC.

V is TRBV29-1 and J is TRBJ1-1; maybe TRBD1 (5 bases). From germline, CDR1 is SQVTM and CDR2 ANQGSEA. This CDR3 spans 14 amino acids. Trimming took off 4 bases at V and 4 bases at J, with 16 bases between the two ends. The DNA of the CDR3 is TGCAGCGTTGTGCGGGGGGAGTCCCCCACTGAAGCTTTCTTT. Translating gives CSVVRGESPTEAFF.

The sample holds a few counts of this clone. The chain employs TRBV15 and TRBJ2-5; TRBD2 is a possible D gene (6 bases). The V and J ends lost 0 bases and 6 bases respectively, with 11 bases between them. Germline assignment: CDR1 LNHNV and CDR2 YYDKDF (reference sequence). This CDR3 comprises 14 residues. The CDR3 reads CATSREASVKTQYF. The CDR3 DNA follows: TGTGCCACCAGCAGAGAAGCTAGCGTGAAGACCCAGTACTTC.

The chain uses TRBV21-1 and TRBJ2-1; the D call in the table, TRBD2, was not verified against the DNA. TRBV21-1 is listed as a pseudogene. This CDR3 spans 14 amino acids. The CDR3 protein is CASSKRGGDNEQFF. The CDR3 bases are TGTGCCAGCAGCAAAAGGGGGGGAGACAATGAGCAGTTCTTC.

This clone has just a few counts. CDR3: CASSNGGSYEQYF. For the CDR3, the DNA is TGCGCCAGCAGCAACGGAGGGAGCTACGAGCAGTACTTC. V gene TRBV10-2 combines with J gene TRBJ2-7; TRBD2 might be the D (6 bases). The CDR3 is 13 residues long. V lost 6 bases and J 3 bases, leaving 12 bases between the germline ends. CDR1 and CDR2 (germline): WSHSY, SAAADI.

This clone was seen more than once but under ten times. The chain combines TRBV7-3 with TRBJ2-1; D ambiguous. With 1 base removed from V and 10 bases from J, the gap between germline ends came to 11 bases. The CDR3 sequence is 13 residues long. Germline CDR1 and CDR2: SGHTA and FQGTGA. The CDR3 reads CASSLITLGEQFF. CDR3 DNA sequence: TGTGCCAGCAGCTTAATCACATTGGGAGAGCAGTTCTTC. Full variable domain (rest looked up from reference TRBV7-3 and TRBJ2-1): GAGVSQTPSNKVTEKGKYVELRCDPISGHTALYWYRQSLGQGPEFLIYFQGTGAADDSGLPNDRFFAVRPEGSVSTLKIQRTERGDSAVYLCASSLITLGEQFFGPGTRLTVL.

The J gene is TRBJ2-7, the V gene TRBV10-3; 13 bases map to TRBD2. The V and J ends lost 3 bases and 5 bases, in that order; junction bases with no gene match: 7. The CDR3 has 16 residues. Germline CDR1 and CDR2: ENHRY and SYGVKD. The CDR3 coding sequence is TGTGCCATCAGTGACTCCGGGACTAGCGGGACGGACGAGCAGTACTTC. Protein sequence: CAISDSGTSGTDEQYF.

The chain joins TRBV2 to TRBJ2-1; 13 bases are shared with TRBD2. V shed 8 bases, J shed 7 bases, and the junction held 8 bases outside the gene matches. Germline V gives CDR1 SNHLY, CDR2 FYNNEI. The CDR3 has 15 residues. The CDR3 loop reads CASRAGTSGINEQFF. The CDR3 DNA reads TGTGCCAGCCGTGCGGGGACTAGCGGGATTAATGAGCAGTTCTTC. Together with reference TRBV2 and TRBJ2-1, the CDR3 gives the full variable domain: EPEVTQTPSHQVTQMGQEVILRCVPISNHLYFYWYRQILGQKVEFLVSFYNNEISEKSEIFDDQFSVERPDGSNFTLKIRSTKLEDSAMYFCASRAGTSGINEQFFGPGTRLTVL.

The V call is TRBV29-1, the J call TRBJ2-7; tentative D call: TRBD1 (5 bases). The V end was cut by 6 bases, the J end by 2 bases, with 11 bases between. This CDR3 has 12 amino acids. Germline CDR1 SQVTM, CDR2 ANQGSEA. CDR3 residues: CSVKDTAYEQYF. DNA for the CDR3: TGCAGCGTGAAGGACACTGCCTACGAGCAGTACTTC.

Regarding this clone: Germline is not matched at one junction end, which may reflect a read error. V and J are TRBV20-1 and TRBJ2-7; the match to TRBD2 covers 8 bases. The CDR3 sequence is 10 residues long. CDR1 is DFQATT, CDR2 SNEGSKA, per germline (reference sequence). The CDR3 sequence is CSAIKLAASF. The CDR3 nucleotides are TGCAGTGCTATAAAACTAGCGGCCTCCTTC.

This clone has just a few counts. V gene TRBV18 combines with J gene TRBJ2-4, with 9 positions matching TRBD1. CDR1 and CDR2 from the germline V gene are KGHSH and LQKENI. The CDR3 totals 15 residues. The V and J ends lost 3 bases and 6 bases, in that order; junction bases with no gene match: 6. The CDR3 DNA follows: TGTGCCAGCTCACCCCGGGACAGGGAAGGAAACATTCAGTACTTC. It encodes CASSPRDREGNIQYF.

The chain recombines TRBV7-2 with TRBJ1-2; 7 bases are shared with TRBD1. V dropped 1 base and J dropped 4; count of bases not matched to a gene: 3. The CDR3 has 14 amino acids. Germline V CDR1 and CDR2: SGHTA, FQGNSA. The CDR3 nucleotides read TGTGCCAGCAGCTTAGGAGGACAGGCCTATGGCTACACCTTC. It translates to CASSLGGQAYGYTF.

V is TRBV2 and J is TRBJ2-7; the D is unclear. The V and J ends lost 4 bases and 0 bases respectively, with 7 bases between them. The CDR3 contains 13 residues. Looked up from germline, CDR1 is SNHLY and CDR2 is FYNNEI. CDR3 sequence: CASSVDGSYEQYF. The DNA of the CDR3 is TGTGCCAGCAGTGTAGACGGCTCCTACGAGCAGTACTTC.

This clone was seen more than once but under ten times. The chain has TRBV4-1 and TRBJ2-3; 11 bases are shared with TRBD2. V shed 1 base, J shed 2 bases, and the junction held 11 bases outside the gene matches. Germline CDR1 reads MGHRA; CDR2 reads YSYEKL. This CDR3 has 19 amino acids. Written as DNA, the CDR3 is TGCGCCAGCAGCCAAGGACCGGCTAGCGGGAGGATGGCCACAGATACGCAGTATTTT. It translates to CASSQGPASGRMATDTQYF.

A few counts support this clone. V usage is TRBV4-2 and J usage is TRBJ2-7; possible D gene TRBD1, 5 bases. CDR3 size: 18 residues. The V gene lost 2 bases and the J gene lost 5 bases, with 25 bases spanning the gap. Germline CDR1 is LGHNA and CDR2 is YNFKEQ. Here the CDR3 DNA reads TGTGCCAGCAGCCAAAAAGCATACCCAGCCCTAGGGGATGACGAGCAGTACTTC. Its translation: CASSQKAYPALGDDEQYF.

This clone was seen more than once but under ten times. The chain employs TRBV5-1 and TRBJ2-3; D is tentatively TRBD1 or TRBD2 (5 bases each). The V and J ends lost 4 bases and 2 bases respectively, with 11 bases between them. Per the germline V gene, CDR1 is SGHRS and CDR2 is YFSETQ. The CDR3 runs to 14 residues. The CDR3 DNA sequence: TGCGCCAGCAGCCCGGGGCCGTTCACAGATACGCAGTATTTT. This translates into CASSPGPFTDTQYF.

V is TRBV9 and J is TRBJ2-1, with D maybe TRBD2 (6 bases). The germline CDR1 and CDR2 sequences are SGDLS and YYNGEE. Trimming removed 1 base at V and 0 bases at J, with 17 bases between. The CDR3 is made up of 18 amino acids. CDR3 loop: CASSVYSGLGSSYNEQFF. Written as DNA, the CDR3 is TGTGCCAGCAGCGTATATAGCGGTTTAGGAAGCTCCTACAATGAGCAGTTCTTC.

The count of this clone is one. The chain employs TRBV30 and TRBJ2-2; no clear D gene. V lost 0 bases to trimming and J lost 7 bases, with 12 bases between them. This CDR3 comprises 14 residues. Per germline, CDR1 GTSNPN and CDR2 SVGIG (reference sequence). DNA for the CDR3: TGTGCCTGGAGTGTAGGCGCTGGGTACGGGGAGCTGTTTTTT. Its protein product is CAWSVGAGYGELFF.

The CDR3 region is CASSPIAGEVNEQFF. The CDR3 DNA is TGCGCCAGCAGCCCTATAGCGGGAGAGGTCAATGAGCAGTTCTTC. The V call is TRBV4-3, the J call TRBJ2-1; 9 positions match TRBD2. Germline lookup yields CDR1 LGHNA and CDR2 YSLEER. V lost 4 bases, J lost 6 bases, and 7 bases stayed unmatched. The CDR3 loop spans 15 amino acids.

The chain carries TRBV30 and TRBJ1-1; D gene uncertain. The ends were cut back, 0 bases at V and 8 bases at J, with 7 bases in the middle. CDR3 size: 11 residues. Per germline, CDR1 GTSNPN and CDR2 SVGIG (reference sequence). This CDR3 is CAWSVSPEAFF. In DNA, the CDR3 is TGTGCCTGGAGTGTATCCCCGGAAGCTTTCTTT.

The V and J genes are TRBV11-2 and TRBJ2-1; 7 bases match TRBD2. CDR3 length equals 15 residues. Unmatched junction bases numbered 7, after V lost 1 base and J lost 7 bases. The germline CDR1 and CDR2 sequences are SGHAT and FQNNGV. In nucleotides, the CDR3 is TGTGCCAGCAGCTTAGGCGCTAGCGGACTTAATGAGCAGTTCTTC. Its translation is CASSLGASGLNEQFF.

Comments on this clone: In the same sample, other DNA sequences code for this CDR3. The gene calls are TRBV7-2 and TRBJ2-5; no clear D gene. Germline V gene data show CDR1 as SGHTA and CDR2 as FQGNSA. The CDR3 covers 12 residues. Trimming took 1 base from V and 2 from J, leaving 2 bases between them. The CDR3 sequence is CASSLVQETQYF. The CDR3 bases are TGTGCCAGCAGCTTAGTACAAGAGACCCAGTACTTC. The full variable domain, completed using reference TRBV7-2 and TRBJ2-5, is GAGVSQSPSNKVTEKGKDVELRCDPISGHTALYWYRQSLGQGLEFLIYFQGNSAPDKSGLPSDRFSAERTGGSVSTLTIQRTQQEDSAVYLCASSLVQETQYFGPGTRLLVL.

V and J are TRBV6-5 and TRBJ1-2; D gene ambiguous. The CDR3 loop spans 14 amino acids. Per the germline V gene, CDR1 is MNHEY and CDR2 is SVGAGI. V lost 4 bases to trimming and J lost 1 base, with 10 bases between them. This chain's CDR3 is CASSWSRVNYGYTF. Written as DNA, the CDR3 is TGTGCCAGCAGTTGGTCGAGGGTTAACTATGGCTACACCTTC.

V is TRBV7-2 and J is TRBJ1-2; the match to TRBD1 covers 9 bases. This CDR3 is 13 amino acids long. Trimming removed 5 bases from V and 7 bases from J; junction bases left unmatched: 5. Germline V gene lookup returns CDR1 SGHTA and CDR2 FQGNSA. Written as DNA, the CDR3 is TGTGCCAGCAGCCGAGACAGGGGGTCTGGCTACACCTTC. Translation: CASSRDRGSGYTF.